This T cell receptor beta chain was obtained from a study of shared clonotypes between healthy human individuals. 150 to 250 ng DNA, around 30,000 T cell genomes, went into each sorted-subset replicate PCR. Some clones are missing from TCRdb's copy, which holds only in-frame ones; the method was immunoSEQ multiplex PCR. The table includes over a million clones, roughly 74% detected once. Trimming shortened V by 0 bases and J by 7 bases, and 16 bases separated the two germline ends. This CDR3 has 16 residues. Germline V lookup: CDR1 MNHEY, CDR2 SVGAGI. The chain uses TRBV6-5 and TRBJ1-5; D is ambiguous. Sequencing was carried out using memory CD4+ T cells from PBMCs. The subset denotes: CD45RA-negative fraction. This clonotype was sampled from a man younger than 35 in good health. Some clones in this sample may be carry-over from other donors' samples. The CDR3 coding sequence is TGTGCCAGCAGTTACTCATACCTAGGATCACGGCAGCCCCAGCATTTT. Translating it yields CASSYSYLGSRQPQHF.